The entry below gives a single T cell receptor beta chain sequence along with its context. Its specificity is not known. The sample is drawn from a study of cytomegalovirus exposure and HLA in healthy donors. Study background: A subsequent analysis reported that the 95 to 150 validation repertoires were produced on the same platform that had also been used for the roughly 710 first-cohort repertoires. Study-wide findings and caveats: Most TCR sequences were rare, but some public TCRs occurred in many donors. CMV antigen specificity of three CMV-associated chains was confirmed in vitro. It was reported that the classifier diagnosed cytomegalovirus status with high specificity and sensitivity in both the original and validation cohorts.

Sequencing was performed with immunoSEQ multiplex PCR; in TCRdb, only in-frame clones are kept and a portion is missing. The table includes tens of thousands of clones, approximately 81% detected once. CDR3 size: 15 residues. CDR1 is SGHAT and CDR2 is FQDESV in the germline V gene (reference sequence). Trimming cost V 0 bases and J 0 bases, with 9 bases left between them. Specimen: PBMCs. The receptor comes from a woman under 30 in good health and CMV-seropositive. This sequence joins TRBV11-1 and TRBJ2-7; possibly TRBD1 for D (5 bases). The CDR3 is CASSLAGANSYEQYF. CDR3 sequence (DNA): TGTGCCAGCAGCTTAGCTGGGGCGAACTCCTACGAGCAGTACTTC.